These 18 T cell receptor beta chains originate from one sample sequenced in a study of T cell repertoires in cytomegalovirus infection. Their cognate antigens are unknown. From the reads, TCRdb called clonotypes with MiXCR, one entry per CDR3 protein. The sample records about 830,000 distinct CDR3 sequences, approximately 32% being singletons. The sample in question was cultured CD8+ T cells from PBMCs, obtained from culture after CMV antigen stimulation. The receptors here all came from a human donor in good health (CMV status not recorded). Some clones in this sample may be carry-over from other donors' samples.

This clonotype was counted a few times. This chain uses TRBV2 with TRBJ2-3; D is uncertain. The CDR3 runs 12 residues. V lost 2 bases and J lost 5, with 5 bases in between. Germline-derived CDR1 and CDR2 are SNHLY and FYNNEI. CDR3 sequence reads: CASSEMIDTQYF. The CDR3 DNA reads TGTGCCAGCAGTGAAATGATAGATACGCAGTATTTT.

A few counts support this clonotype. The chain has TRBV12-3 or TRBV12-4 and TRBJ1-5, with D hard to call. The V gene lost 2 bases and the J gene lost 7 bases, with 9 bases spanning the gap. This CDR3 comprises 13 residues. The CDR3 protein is CASSLSWEQPQHF. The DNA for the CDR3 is TGTGCCAGCAGTTTATCTTGGGAGCAGCCCCAGCATTTT.

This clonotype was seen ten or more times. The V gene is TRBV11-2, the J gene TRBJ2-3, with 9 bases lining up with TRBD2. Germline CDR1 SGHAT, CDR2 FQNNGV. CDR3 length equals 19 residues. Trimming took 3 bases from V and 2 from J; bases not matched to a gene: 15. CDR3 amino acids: CASSFVQRGAPLITDTQYF. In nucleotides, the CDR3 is TGTGCCAGCAGCTTTGTTCAGCGGGGGGCCCCCTTAATCACAGATACGCAGTATTTT.

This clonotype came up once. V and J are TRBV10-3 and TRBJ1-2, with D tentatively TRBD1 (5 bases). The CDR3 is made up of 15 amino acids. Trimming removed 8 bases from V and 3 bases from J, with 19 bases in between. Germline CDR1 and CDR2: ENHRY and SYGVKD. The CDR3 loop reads CAIGGEFVLDYGYTF. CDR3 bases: TGTGCCATCGGGGGGGAATTCGTTCTGGACTATGGCTACACCTTC.

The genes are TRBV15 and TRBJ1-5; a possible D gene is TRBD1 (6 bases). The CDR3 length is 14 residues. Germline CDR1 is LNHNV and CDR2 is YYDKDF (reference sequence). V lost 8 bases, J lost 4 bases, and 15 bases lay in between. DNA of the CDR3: TGTGCCACCTCCGGGGGGGCCCCTAATCAGCCCCAGCATTTT. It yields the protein CATSGGAPNQPQHF.

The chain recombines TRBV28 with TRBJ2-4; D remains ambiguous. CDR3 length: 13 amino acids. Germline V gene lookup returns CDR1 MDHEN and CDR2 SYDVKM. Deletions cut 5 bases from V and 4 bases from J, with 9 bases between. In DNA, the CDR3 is TGTGCCAGCAGTGCGCTCAGGAAAAACATTCAGTACTTC. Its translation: CASSALRKNIQYF.

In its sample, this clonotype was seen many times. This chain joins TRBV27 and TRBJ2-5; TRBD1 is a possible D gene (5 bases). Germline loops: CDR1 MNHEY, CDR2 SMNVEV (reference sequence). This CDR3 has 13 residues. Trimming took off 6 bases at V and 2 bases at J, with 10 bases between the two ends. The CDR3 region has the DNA TGTGCCAGCAGCCTCGACAGACAAGAGACCCAGTACTTC. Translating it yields CASSLDRQETQYF.

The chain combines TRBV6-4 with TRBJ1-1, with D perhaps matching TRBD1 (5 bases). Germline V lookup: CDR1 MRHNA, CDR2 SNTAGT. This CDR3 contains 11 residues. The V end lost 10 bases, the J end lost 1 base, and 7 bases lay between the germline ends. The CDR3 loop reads CAIDRNTEAFF. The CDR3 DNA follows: TGTGCCATCGACAGGAACACTGAAGCTTTCTTT.

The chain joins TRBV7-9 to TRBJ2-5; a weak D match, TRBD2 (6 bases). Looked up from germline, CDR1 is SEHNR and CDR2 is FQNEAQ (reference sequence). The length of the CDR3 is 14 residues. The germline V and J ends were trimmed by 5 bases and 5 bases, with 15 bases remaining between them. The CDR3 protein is CASSGRRGGETQYF. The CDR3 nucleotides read TGTGCCAGCAGCGGGCGGAGGGGCGGCGAGACCCAGTACTTC.

Here the CDR3 reads CASSGGQVGWYGYTF. Here the CDR3 DNA reads TGTGCCAGCAGCGGGGGACAGGTGGGCTGGTATGGCTACACCTTC. The gene calls are TRBV7-9 and TRBJ1-2; 8 bases align to TRBD1. Germline CDR1 is SEHNR and CDR2 is FQNEAQ (reference sequence). The CDR3 totals 15 residues. The V segment lost 5 bases and the J segment 5 bases; nucleotides outside the gene matches: 10.

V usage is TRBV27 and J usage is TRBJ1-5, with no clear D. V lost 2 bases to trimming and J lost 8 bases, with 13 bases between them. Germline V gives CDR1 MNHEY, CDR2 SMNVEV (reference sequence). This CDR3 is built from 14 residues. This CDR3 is CASSLRARREPQHF. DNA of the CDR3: TGTGCCAGCAGTTTAAGGGCCAGGAGGGAGCCCCAGCATTTT.

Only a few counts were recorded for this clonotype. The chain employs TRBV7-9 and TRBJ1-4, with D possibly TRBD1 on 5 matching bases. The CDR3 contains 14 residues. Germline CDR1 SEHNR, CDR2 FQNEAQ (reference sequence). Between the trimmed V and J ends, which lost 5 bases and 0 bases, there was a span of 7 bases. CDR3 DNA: TGTGCCAGCAGCCAGGGTACAACTAATGAAAAACTGTTTTTT. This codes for CASSQGTTNEKLFF. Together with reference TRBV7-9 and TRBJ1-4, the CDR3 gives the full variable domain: DTGVSQNPRHKITKRGQNVTFRCDPISEHNRLYWYRQTLGQGPEFLTYFQNEAQLEKSRLLSDRFSAERPKGSFSTLEIQRTEQGDSAMYLCASSQGTTNEKLFFGSGTQLSVL.

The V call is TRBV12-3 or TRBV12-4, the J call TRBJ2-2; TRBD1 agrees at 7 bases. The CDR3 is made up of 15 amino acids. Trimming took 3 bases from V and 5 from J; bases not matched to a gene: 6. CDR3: CASSLTGSGTGELFF. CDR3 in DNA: TGTGCCAGCAGTTTGACAGGGTCAGGGACCGGGGAGCTGTTTTTT.

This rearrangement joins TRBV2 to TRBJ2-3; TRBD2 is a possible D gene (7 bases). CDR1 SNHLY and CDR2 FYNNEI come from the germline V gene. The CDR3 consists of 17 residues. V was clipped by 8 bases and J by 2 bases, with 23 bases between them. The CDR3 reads CASHEDGGALVTDTQYF. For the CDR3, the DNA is TGTGCCAGCCATGAGGATGGGGGGGCTCTCGTCACAGATACGCAGTATTTT.

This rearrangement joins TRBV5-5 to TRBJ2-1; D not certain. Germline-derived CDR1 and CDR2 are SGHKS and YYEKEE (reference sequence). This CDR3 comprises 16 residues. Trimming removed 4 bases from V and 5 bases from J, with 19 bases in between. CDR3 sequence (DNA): TGTGCCAGCAGCCTAGGCCTGGGGTTAGGGCACAATGAGCAGTTCTTC. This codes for CASSLGLGLGHNEQFF. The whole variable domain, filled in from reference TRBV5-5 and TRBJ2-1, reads DAGVTQSPTHLIKTRGQQVTLRCSPISGHKSVSWYQQVLGQGPQFIFQYYEKEERGRGNFPDRFSARQFPNYSSELNVNALLLGDSALYLCASSLGLGLGHNEQFFGPGTRLTVL.

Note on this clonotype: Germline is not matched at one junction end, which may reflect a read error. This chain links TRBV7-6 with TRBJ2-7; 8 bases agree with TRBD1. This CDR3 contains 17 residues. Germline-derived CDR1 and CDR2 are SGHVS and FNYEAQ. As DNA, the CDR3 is TGTACCAGCAGCTTAGGACAGGGTGATAAATTTTCCTACGAGCAGTACTTC. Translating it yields CTSSLGQGDKFSYEQYF.

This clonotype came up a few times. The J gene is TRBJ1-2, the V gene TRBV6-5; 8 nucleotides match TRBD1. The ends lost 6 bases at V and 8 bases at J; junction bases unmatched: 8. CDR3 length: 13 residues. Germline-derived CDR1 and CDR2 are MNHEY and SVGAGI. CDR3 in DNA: TGTGCCAGCAGCCCCGGACAGGGTGTCGGCTACACCTTC. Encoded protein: CASSPGQGVGYTF.

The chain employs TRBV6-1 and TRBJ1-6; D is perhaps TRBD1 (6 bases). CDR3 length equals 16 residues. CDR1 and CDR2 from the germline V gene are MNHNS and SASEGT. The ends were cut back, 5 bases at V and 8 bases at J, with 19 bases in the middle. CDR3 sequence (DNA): TGTGCCAGCAGTTACGAAGTAACAGGGTATGATTCACCCCTCCACTTT. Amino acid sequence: CASSYEVTGYDSPLHF.